What follows are 24 T cell receptor beta chains derived from one specimen sequenced in a study of blood T cell repertoires in COVID-19. The repertoire was sequenced with immunoSEQ multiplex PCR; TCRdb's copy has only in-frame clones and lacks some. The table records over 85,000 clones, about 90% of them present only once. Specimen: peripheral blood. The origin of the receptors is a human donor in a cohort sampled during active COVID-19.

The chain joins TRBV14 to TRBJ2-1, with TRBD2 matching 12 bases. V was pared by 4 bases and J by 4 bases, with 8 bases of the junction left unmatched. Germline values: CDR1 SGHDN, CDR2 FVKESK. The CDR3 is 17 amino acids. CDR3 sequence (DNA): TGTGCCAGCAGCCCACGACTAGCGGGAGACCCTTACAATGAGCAGTTCTTC. It codes for CASSPRLAGDPYNEQFF.

As concerns this clone: One end of the junction varies from germline; a read error may be responsible. CDR3 sequence reads: CASREGAGLGGYGYTF. The CDR3 DNA is TGTGCCAGCAGAGAAGGCGCGGGGTTGGGTGGCTATGGCTACACCTTC. The chain carries TRBV6-1 and TRBJ1-2; D remains ambiguous. The CDR3 consists of 16 residues. The germline CDR1 and CDR2 sequences are MNHNS and SASEGT.

This clone is a singleton in its sample. The chain is built from TRBV4-3 and TRBJ1-4; D gene uncertain. The V gene's germline CDR1 is LGHNA and CDR2 YSLEER. Trimming took off 1 base at V and 7 bases at J, with 16 bases between the two ends. The CDR3 length is 16 residues. The DNA for the CDR3 is TGCGCCAGCAGCCAAGTATCCGGGGAAGCTGGTGAAAAACTGTTTTTT. Translating gives CASSQVSGEAGEKLFF.

This chain connects TRBV28 to TRBJ1-2; 9 bases fit TRBD1. Trimming at V came to 6 bases and at J to 8 bases, leaving 7 bases not matched to a gene. The CDR3 sequence is 13 residues long. Germline lookup yields CDR1 MDHEN and CDR2 SYDVKM. The CDR3 coding sequence is TGTGCCAGCAGCACCCGGACAGGGGTCGGCTACACCTTC. Its translation is CASSTRTGVGYTF.

The CDR3 sequence is CASSQERLGGQGASEQYF. For the CDR3, the DNA is TGTGCCAGCAGCCAAGAACGTTTGGGTGGGCAGGGGGCCTCCGAGCAGTACTTC. V gene TRBV3-1 (or the pseudogene TRBV3-2) combines with J gene TRBJ2-7; TRBD1 agrees at 8 bases. The germline CDR1 and CDR2 sequences are LGHDT and YNNKEL (reference sequence). Losses at the gene ends were 0 bases for V and 6 bases for J; bases not matched to a gene: 16. The CDR3 consists of 18 residues.

This clone was picked up a small number of times. Here the CDR3 reads CATREGREQNSPLHF. CDR3 coding DNA: TGTGCCACCAGGGAGGGACGGGAGCAAAATTCACCCCTCCACTTT. The V and J genes are TRBV10-3 and TRBJ1-6; tentatively, D is TRBD1 (5 bases). Germline V gives CDR1 ENHRY, CDR2 SYGVKD. V lost 10 bases and J 7 bases, leaving 20 bases between the germline ends. CDR3 length: 15 amino acids.

Here the CDR3 reads CASSSDRGSMNTEAFF. The CDR3 coding sequence is TGTGCCAGCAGCTCTGACAGGGGTAGCATGAACACTGAAGCTTTCTTT. V usage is TRBV5-4 and J usage is TRBJ1-1; 8 bases are a match to TRBD1. With 3 bases clipped from V and 0 bases from J, the junction kept 7 bases outside the gene matches. The CDR3 totals 16 residues. Germline V gene data show CDR1 as SGHNT and CDR2 as YYREEE (reference sequence).

This chain uses TRBV3-1 (or the pseudogene TRBV3-2) with TRBJ2-5; tentative D call: TRBD1 (5 bases). Trimming shortened V by 2 bases and J by 0 bases, and 10 bases separated the two germline ends. The CDR3 extends over 15 amino acids. The germline CDR1 and CDR2 sequences are LGHDT and YNNKEL (reference sequence). The CDR3 is CASSQSDKDQETQYF. For the CDR3, the DNA is TGTGCCAGCAGCCAATCGGACAAGGACCAAGAGACCCAGTACTTC.

The J gene is TRBJ1-2, the V gene TRBV29-1; D call uncertain. V gave up 3 bases and J gave up 2 bases, with 7 bases separating them. The germline gives CDR1 SQVTM, CDR2 ANQGSEA. The CDR3 has 12 amino acids. The CDR3 protein is CSVDGANYGYTF. The CDR3 nucleotides read TGCAGCGTTGACGGAGCCAACTATGGCTACACCTTC. The whole variable domain, filled in from reference TRBV29-1 and TRBJ1-2, reads SAVISQKPSRDICQRGTSLTIQCQVDSQVTMMFWYRQQPGQSLTLIATANQGSEATYESGFVIDKFPISRPNLTFSTLTVSNMSPEDSSIYLCSVDGANYGYTFGSGTRLTVV.

The chain links TRBV12-3 or TRBV12-4 to TRBJ2-7; no clear D gene. CDR3 length: 13 amino acids. Trimming left V 8 bases short and J 2 bases short, with 13 bases between. CDR3 DNA: TGTGCCAGCCTTAGTTCAGGAACCTACGAGCAGTACTTC. It yields the protein CASLSSGTYEQYF.

The chain carries TRBV7-9 and TRBJ2-5; TRBD1 is a possible D gene (5 bases). V lost 5 bases to trimming and J lost 10 bases, with 11 bases between them. Germline CDR1 SEHNR, CDR2 FQNEAQ (reference sequence). The length of the CDR3 is 11 residues. The CDR3 DNA follows: TGTGCCAGCAGCCATGGGGCAGGCCAGTACTTC. Translated: CASSHGAGQYF.

V usage is TRBV5-1 and J usage is TRBJ1-2; D unclear. Germline V gene lookup returns CDR1 SGHRS and CDR2 YFSETQ. V was pared by 2 bases and J by 6 bases, with 14 bases between. CDR3 length: 14 amino acids. In DNA, the CDR3 is TGCGCCAGCAGCTTCACCGGGGATCGGGATGGCTACACCTTC. Its translation is CASSFTGDRDGYTF.

The chain uses TRBV9 and TRBJ2-6; a weak D match, TRBD1 (5 bases). The CDR3 runs to 16 residues. Looked up from germline, CDR1 is SGDLS and CDR2 is YYNGEE. V lost 4 bases, J lost 0 bases, and 11 bases lay in between. CDR3 residues: CASSPRQSSGANVLTF. The CDR3 region has the DNA TGTGCCAGCAGCCCGAGACAGAGCTCTGGGGCCAACGTCCTGACTTTC.

This clone has a handful of counts. V gene TRBV14 combines with J gene TRBJ1-1; no clear D. Germline assignment: CDR1 SGHDN and CDR2 FVKESK. This CDR3 contains 14 residues. Between the trimmed V and J ends, which lost 1 base and 4 bases, there was a span of 10 bases. CDR3 residues: CASSQADWGTEAFF. CDR3 sequence (DNA): TGTGCCAGCAGCCAAGCGGACTGGGGCACTGAAGCTTTCTTT. Supplemented by reference TRBV14 and TRBJ1-1, the full variable domain reads EAGVTQFPSHSVIEKGQTVTLRCDPISGHDNLYWYRRVMGKEIKFLLHFVKESKQDESGMPNNRFLAERTGGTYSTLKVQPAELEDSGVYFCASSQADWGTEAFFGQGTRLTVV.

The rearrangement joins TRBV28 to TRBJ1-1, with D uncertain. The germline V gene has CDR1 MDHEN and CDR2 SYDVKM. This CDR3 has 14 amino acids. V dropped 4 bases and J dropped 0 bases, with 9 bases sitting between them. Written as DNA, the CDR3 is TGTGCCAGCAGTTCGTTTACACTGAACACTGAAGCTTTCTTT. Translation: CASSSFTLNTEAFF. The full variable domain, in which reference TRBV28 and TRBJ1-1 provide the parts outside the CDR3, is DVKVTQSSRYLVKRTGEKVFLECVQDMDHENMFWYRQDPGLGLRLIYFSYDVKMKEKGDIPEGYSVSREKKERFSLILESASTNQTSMYLCASSSFTLNTEAFFGQGTRLTVV.

This chain connects TRBV5-1 to TRBJ2-3, with 8 bases fitting TRBD2. The J segment lost 7 bases and the V segment lost 0 bases, leaving 19 bases of the junction unmatched. This CDR3 is built from 19 residues. Germline V gene lookup returns CDR1 SGHRS and CDR2 YFSETQ. The CDR3 region has the DNA TGCGCCAGCAGCTTGGTTAGCGGGACCCTCACTAGCGGAACGTATACGCAGTATTTT. This sequence encodes CASSLVSGTLTSGTYTQYF.

This chain connects TRBV4-3 to TRBJ1-6; no reliable D call. This CDR3 spans 14 amino acids. Germline V gives CDR1 LGHNA, CDR2 YSLEER. Deletions cut 4 bases from V and 9 bases from J, with 13 bases between. The CDR3 coding sequence is TGCGCCAGCAGCCTCGATAGGAGGTCTTCACCCCTCCACTTT. Translated: CASSLDRRSSPLHF.

The chain recombines TRBV14 with TRBJ2-1; 7 bases are shared with TRBD2. This CDR3 is 13 amino acids long. J gave up 7 bases and V 1 base, and 1 base lay outside the gene matches. In germline, CDR1 is SGHDN, CDR2 FVKESK. CDR3 amino acids: CASSQVSGNEQFF. Here the CDR3 DNA reads TGTGCCAGCAGCCAAGTTAGCGGGAATGAGCAGTTCTTC.

The chain combines TRBV14 with TRBJ1-2; D not certain. Germline CDR1 and CDR2: SGHDN and FVKESK. The CDR3 sequence is 14 residues long. The V end lost 4 bases, the J end lost 0 bases, and 9 bases lay between the germline ends. The CDR3 protein is CASSRLEANYGYTF. The DNA of the CDR3 is TGTGCCAGCAGCCGGTTAGAAGCTAACTATGGCTACACCTTC.

The chain links TRBV28 to TRBJ2-2, with D perhaps TRBD1 (6 bases). The CDR3 spans 16 residues. V was clipped by 4 bases and J by 4 bases, with 16 bases between them. CDR1 is MDHEN, CDR2 SYDVKM, per germline. Written as DNA, the CDR3 is TGTGCCAGCAGTTCAGGCCCAGGGGTCAGCACCGGGGAGCTGTTTTTT. Translated: CASSSGPGVSTGELFF.

The genes are TRBV7-6 and TRBJ2-5, with 12 bases identical to TRBD2. The germline CDR1 and CDR2 sequences are SGHVS and FNYEAQ. This CDR3 contains 15 residues. The J segment lost 10 bases and the V segment lost 5 bases, leaving 11 bases of the junction unmatched. The CDR3 DNA reads as TGTGCCAGCAGCGACCCTGCTAGCGGGAGGGCCTTCCAGTACTTC. Amino acid sequence: CASSDPASGRAFQYF.

There are many counts of this clone. The chain combines TRBV6-5 with TRBJ2-7; D remains unclear. Per germline, CDR1 MNHEY and CDR2 SVGAGI. The CDR3 length is 15 residues. Deletions cut 2 bases from V and 2 bases from J, with 13 bases between. The CDR3 spells CASSYDNPQTYEQYF. The CDR3 region has the DNA TGTGCCAGCAGTTACGATAACCCCCAGACCTACGAGCAGTACTTC.

This chain uses TRBV3-1 (or the pseudogene TRBV3-2) with TRBJ2-2; D is undetermined. Germline CDR1 LGHDT, CDR2 YNNKEL (reference sequence). CDR3 size: 14 residues. Trimming cost V 4 bases and J 4 bases, with 10 bases left between them. The CDR3 spells CASSPARSTGELFF. CDR3 coding DNA: TGTGCCAGCAGCCCTGCTAGGTCCACCGGGGAGCTGTTTTTT.

Comment on this clone: A read error may produce the germline difference seen at one junction end. The same CDR3 also results from other DNA sequences found in this sample. The chain couples TRBV7-7 to TRBJ2-6, with D maybe TRBD2 (6 bases). The CDR3 sequence is 16 residues long. In germline, CDR1 is SSHAT, CDR2 FNYEAQ (reference sequence). The CDR3 DNA sequence: TGTGCTAGCAGCAACGTCCCGGGACTTTCAGCCAACGTCCTGACTTTC. It specifies CASSNVPGLSANVLTF.